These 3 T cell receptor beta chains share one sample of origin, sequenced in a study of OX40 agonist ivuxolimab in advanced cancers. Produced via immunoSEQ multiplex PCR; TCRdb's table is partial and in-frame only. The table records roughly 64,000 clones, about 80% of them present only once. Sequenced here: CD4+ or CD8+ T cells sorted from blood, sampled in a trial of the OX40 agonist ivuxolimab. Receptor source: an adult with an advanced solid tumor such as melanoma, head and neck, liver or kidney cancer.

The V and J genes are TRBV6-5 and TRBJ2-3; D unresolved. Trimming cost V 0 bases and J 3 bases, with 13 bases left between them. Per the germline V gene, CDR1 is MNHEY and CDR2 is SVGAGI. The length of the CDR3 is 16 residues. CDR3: CASSYSLSRSTDTQYF. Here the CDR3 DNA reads TGTGCCAGCAGTTACTCCCTTTCCCGGAGTACAGATACGCAGTATTTT.

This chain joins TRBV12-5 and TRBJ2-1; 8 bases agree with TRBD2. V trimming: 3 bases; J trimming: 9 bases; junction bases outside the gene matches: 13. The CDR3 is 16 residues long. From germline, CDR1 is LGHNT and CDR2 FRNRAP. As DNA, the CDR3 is TGTGCTAGTGGTTTTATGGGGACTAGAGCCCCCGGTGAGCAGTTCTTC. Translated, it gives CASGFMGTRAPGEQFF.

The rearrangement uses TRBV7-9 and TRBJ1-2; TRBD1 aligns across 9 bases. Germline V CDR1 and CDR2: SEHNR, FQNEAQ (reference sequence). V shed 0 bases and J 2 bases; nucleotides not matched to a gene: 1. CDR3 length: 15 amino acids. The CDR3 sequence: CASSLAGQGNYGYTF. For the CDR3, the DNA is TGTGCCAGCAGCTTAGCGGGACAGGGAAACTATGGCTACACCTTC.